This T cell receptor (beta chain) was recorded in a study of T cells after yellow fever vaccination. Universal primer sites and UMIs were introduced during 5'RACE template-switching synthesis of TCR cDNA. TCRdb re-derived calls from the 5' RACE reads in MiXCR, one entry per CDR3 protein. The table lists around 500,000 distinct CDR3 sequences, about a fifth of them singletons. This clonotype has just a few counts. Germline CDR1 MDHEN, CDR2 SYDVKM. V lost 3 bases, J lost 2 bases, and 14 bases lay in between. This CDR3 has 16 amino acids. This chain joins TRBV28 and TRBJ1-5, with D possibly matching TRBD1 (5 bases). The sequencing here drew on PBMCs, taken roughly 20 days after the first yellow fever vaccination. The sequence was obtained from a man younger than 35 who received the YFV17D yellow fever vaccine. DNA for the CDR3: TGTGCCAGCAGTTTCGGGGCCCGGGCCGGCAATCAGCCCCAGCATTTT. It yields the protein CASSFGARAGNQPQHF.